The source of this T cell receptor beta chain is a study of blood T cells in healthy people across ages. Whole-study findings and limits: One million T cells yielded diversity estimates that were considered underestimates.

With a J-beta primer mix and a sample-barcoded 5' primer, a second PCR ran about 7 to 12 cycles. One entry per CDR3 protein, called by TCRdb with MiXCR from the 5' RACE reads. The data show about 1.6 million distinct CDR3 sequences, 30% to 35% seen once. In the case of this clonotype: Antigen unknown. One base away lies a much larger clone, so this may be a sequencing read error.

The sequence came from a woman aged 25 to 39 in good health. The sequenced sample was blood.

The CDR3 region has the DNA TGTGCCAGCAGCCTAGCGTGGGATACGCAGTGTTTT. It translates to CASSLAWDTQCF. This chain joins TRBV28 and TRBJ2-3; tentative D call: TRBD2 (6 bases). The CDR3 loop spans 12 amino acids. CDR1 is MDHEN and CDR2 is SYDVKM in the germline V gene.